This paragraph covers one TCR beta chain sequence. Only a few counts were recorded for this clone. No cognate antigen has been identified for it. Nothing much larger sits one base from this clone, and base qualities are not available. In total, about 650 healthy bone marrow donors made up the cohort. Cohort members were all nominally healthy when sampled, although unrecorded immune exposures were likely present. The donor tested CMV seronegative and was one of the 352 seronegative cohort members. A peripheral blood sample was collected from each donor, and TCR beta sequencing was performed on peripheral blood mononuclear cells. The Qiagen DNeasy Blood Extraction Kit was used to extract genomic DNA from the blood cell samples. The library was prepared using the immunoSEQ multiplex PCR assay. For the multiplex PCR, a mixture combining 60 forward primers for TCR Vbeta segments and 13 reverse primers for TCR Jbeta segments was used. Amplification of the CDR3 region of rearranged TCR beta genes was performed with a multiplex PCR assay on genomic DNA. Amplified TCR beta libraries were sequenced as 87-base-pair reads on the Illumina HiSeq System. In the paper's pipeline: A later analysis tallied around 80 million unique TCR beta chains across the roughly 610 repertoires, and 10 million to 11 million of those chains were shared by two or more donors. Raw reads were error-corrected and collapsed into unique sequences with a nearest-neighbor algorithm that merged closely related sequences to remove PCR and sequencing errors. To assign V, D and J gene segments, CDR3 sequences were aligned to IMGT reference sequences. For a sequence to be retained, a match of at least six nucleotides to both a V gene segment and a J gene segment was required. A rearrangement counted as productive if the CDR3 had no stop codons and remained in frame with V and J, and every other rearrangement counted as non-productive. CDR3 was defined according to IMGT convention as the region running from the second conserved V-encoded cysteine to the conserved J-encoded phenylalanine. The earlier analysis of roughly 590 of the donors excluded sequences that lacked an unambiguous match to a single V gene segment. In an earlier analysis of almost 600 of the donors, a V segment was called functional when productive rearrangements were above 56.7%, and segregating when the standard deviation between donors exceeded 5%. A statistical classification framework was built for diagnosing cytomegalovirus status from the catalog of TCR beta chain sequences. In a later analysis, V and J genes were assigned by comparing TCR nucleotide sequences against IMGT/GENE-DB human TR gene sequences. The TCRdist pipeline was used in a later analysis to assign CDR3 sequences and most-parsimonious VDJ recombination scenarios. A later analysis defined each TCR beta chain by its CDR3 amino acid sequence plus V-gene family, and excluded reads lacking a unique V-gene family. A later analysis removed 500 to 600 highly shared, low-generation-probability nucleotide sequences to deal with suspected cross-contamination and a sequencing artifact. A later analysis calculated a clonal expansion index for each public chain from normalized within-repertoire ranks of inferred template counts. Generation probabilities in a later analysis came from a VDJ recombination model fitted to out-of-frame rearrangements, and those results were checked against IGoR. In a later analysis, TCR-TCR, TCR-HLA and TCR-CMV co-occurrence was scored with hypergeometric tests, and a repertoire-size bias correction was applied to TCR pairs. False discovery rates were estimated in a later analysis by permuting HLA or CMV assignments 20 times. In a later analysis, co-occurring TCRs were grouped using DBSCAN, with TCRdist sequence similarity added in when clustering inside HLA-allele-positive subsets. Repertoires with fewer than 30,000 or more than 120,000 public chains were left out of co-occurrence clustering, as were about 5 repertoires with anomalous nucleotide sharing. The clones in this table, taken by TCRdb from immuneACCESS, are in-frame only. Not every clone is retained; where verified, under half of the shortfall comes from an unresolved V gene, and the cause of the rest is unknown. The V and J calls and clone size are taken from that table; D and trimming were inferred from the DNA. In all, the sample holds 75,000 to 95,000 clones, and roughly 63% of those were seen once. 2.5% to 3% of the sample comes from the top ten.

The data stem from a study of cytomegalovirus exposure and HLA in healthy donors (dated by TCRdb to the late 2010s). Regarding the complete study: According to an earlier analysis of 587 of the donors, some 180 million T cells yielded some 120 million unique TCR beta sequences and more than 250 Gb of sequence data. All discovery cohort repertoires had been generated on a single sequencing platform. The study combined high-throughput TCR immunosequencing, statistical association of individual TCRs with disease status, and machine learning to predict cytomegalovirus infection status. Approximately 310 gigabases of sequencing data and approximately 80 million unique TCR sequences were included in an early release covering about 700 HLA-typed donors. An earlier analysis of about 600 of the donors used high-throughput TCR beta sequencing to judge whether each TCR beta V gene segment behaved as functional or pseudogenic. On average, roughly 250,000 unique TCR beta nucleotide sequences were sequenced per donor among about 400 genotyped donors of the cohort, with 15% to 20% of those sequences being non-productive. A later genetic analysis used genome-wide SNP genotypes for about three fifths of the roughly 700 donors, treating that subset as a discovery cohort. Among the roughly 380 genotyped donors, approximately 81% belonged to the genetic ancestry cluster associated with self-reported Caucasian donors. The study profiled the T cell repertoires of hundreds of subjects by immunosequencing and related them to cytomegalovirus serostatus. To study patterns of TCR occurrence, a later analysis re-analyzed previously published TCR beta repertoires from 666 donors and added high-resolution HLA genotyping. HLA typing included class I and class II loci at four-digit resolution. Donor age, sex, ethnicity and CMV serostatus were compiled alongside the repertoire data. The aim of the study was to test whether cataloging public T cell receptors could identify signatures of past pathogen exposure. In the later analysis, no new phenotypic data were used to find candidate immune exposures; instead, reliance was placed on TCR beta sequences and their occurrence across donors. The number of donors typed differed by locus, with 629-630 for A, B, C, DRB1 and DQB1, 522 for DQA1, 606 for DPA1, and around 460 for DPB1. In addition to the first cohort of 650 to 800 subjects, a separate validation cohort of under 150 different subjects was used. Four to six DR-DQ haplotypes were handled as single units for association and clustering, since linkage in the cohort was strong. Broad study findings and their caveats: A total of about 180 TCR beta chains were listed by the study as associated with cytomegalovirus. Immune exposure information for the cohort was limited to CMV serostatus. Because HLA typing was missing for some donors at each locus, association tests included only the typed subset. In this cohort, only TCR beta chains were sequenced, and detectable features were limited by the absence of alpha or paired-chain data. Most TCR sequences were seen in very few donors, while some public TCRs were found in many individuals. Correlated functional status among segregating V segments might be attributable to linkage disequilibrium, but an unknown experimental factor could not be ruled out. According to a later genetic analysis, donors in an Asian-associated ancestry cluster had fewer N-insertions in productive TCRs than the approximately 700-donor mean. A later analysis found that most CMV-associated TCR beta chains appeared HLA-restricted, with HLA associations seemingly driven largely by CMV exposure. The classifier was reported to diagnose cytomegalovirus status with high specificity and sensitivity in both the original cohort and the validation cohort. In a later analysis, several top co-occurrence clusters were reported to appear linked to parvovirus B19, influenza, CMV and Epstein-Barr virus. In a later analysis, TCR association rates were found to vary across HLA loci, with the most associated TCRs seen for DRB1 alleles and the fewest for HLA-C alleles. A cluster of highly shared sequence variants was judged likely to be a technical artifact of the sequencing pipeline. Roughly uniform sequencing depth across donors was assumed in presence/absence analyses, although this assumption may not hold. The earlier analysis of a few hundred of the donors excluded some 16 rarely observed V segments, including chromosome 9 orphons, because counts were too low. In an earlier analysis of approximately 590 of the donors, most TCR beta V segments appeared in productive rearrangements about 90% or about 30% of the time, broadly matching IMGT annotations. A further reported finding was that TCR beta sequences accurately predicted the HLA-A and HLA-B alleles for most subjects in the first cohort. In vitro tests confirmed that a few of the cytomegalovirus-associated TCR beta chains recognize cytomegalovirus antigens. A later genetic analysis associated a missense DCLRE1C variant with V-gene and J-gene trimming of TCR beta chains, and an independent cohort replicated the association. In a later analysis, HLA-associated TCR beta chains were found to be more clonally expanded and to have lower generation probabilities than equally common non-associated chains. The authors suggested that the approach could potentially be extended to other disease states and immunological phenotypes. When HLA alleles, especially DR and DQ, strongly co-occurred, TCR associations were difficult to assign to individual alleles. At a false discovery rate of 0.05, a later analysis linked fewer than 20,000 TCR beta sequences to specific HLA alleles.

The receptor was derived from a man aged 50-59 years in good health and CMV-seronegative. Sequences were obtained from PBMCs.

In nucleotide form, the sequence is TGTGCCAGCAGCCCCGGGACAGGCAATCAGCCCCAGCATTTT. It specifies CASSPGTGNQPQHF. The sequence links TRBV7-9 to TRBJ1-5; 7 bases in the middle match TRBD1. CDR1 and CDR2, looked up from the germline V gene (reference sequence), are SEHNR and FQNEAQ. From the cysteine up to the phenylalanine, the CDR3 has a length of 14 residues. Of all the DNA, just the CDR3 is kept, 42 bases in frame from base 1. Ends trimmed: V by 5 bases, J by 2 bases; bases unmatched to a gene: 3.